This TCR beta chain was found in a study of T-cell memory formation after mild COVID-19. TCRdb ran MiXCR on the 5' RACE reads and lists one entry per CDR3 protein. This sample has 250,000 to 300,000 distinct CDR3 sequences, with about a sixth found just once. The germline V and J ends were trimmed by 3 bases and 7 bases, with 8 bases remaining between them. Germline V gives CDR1 SGDLS, CDR2 YYNGEE. The CDR3 consists of 12 residues. This clonotype was seen a few times. The sequence came from a man between 18 and 35 years old who had mild COVID-19 (a few samples of this study predate the infection). Cell type and time point are not known. Sequencing was carried out using PBMCs or a T cell subset sorted from them (not recorded which). This sequence joins TRBV9 and TRBJ2-4; tentative D call: TRBD2 (5 bases). The CDR3 DNA sequence: TGTGCCAGCAGCGGAGACTATAACATTCAGTACTTC. Amino acid sequence: CASSGDYNIQYF.